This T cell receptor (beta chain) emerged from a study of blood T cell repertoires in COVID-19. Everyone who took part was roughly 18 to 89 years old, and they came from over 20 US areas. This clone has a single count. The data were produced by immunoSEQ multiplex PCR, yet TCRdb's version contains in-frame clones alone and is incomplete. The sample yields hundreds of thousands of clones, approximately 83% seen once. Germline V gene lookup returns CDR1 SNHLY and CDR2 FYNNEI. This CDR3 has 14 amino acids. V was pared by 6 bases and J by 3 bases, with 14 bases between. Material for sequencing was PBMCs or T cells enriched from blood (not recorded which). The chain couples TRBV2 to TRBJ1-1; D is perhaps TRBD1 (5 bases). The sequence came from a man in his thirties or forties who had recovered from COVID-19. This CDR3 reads CASRLDSLYTEAFF. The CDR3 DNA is TGTGCCAGCAGACTCGACAGCCTTTACACTGAAGCTTTCTTT. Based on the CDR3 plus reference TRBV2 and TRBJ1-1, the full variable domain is EPEVTQTPSHQVTQMGQEVILRCVPISNHLYFYWYRQILGQKVEFLVSFYNNEISEKSEIFDDQFSVERPDGSNFTLKIRSTKLEDSAMYFCASRLDSLYTEAFFGQGTRLTVV.